The source of this T cell receptor (beta chain) is a study of T cells in Graves' hyperthyroidism and ophthalmopathy. TCR beta CDR3 regions were amplified from RNA. First-round RT-PCR with HTBI primers amplified the TCR CDR3 region. TCRdb re-called the multiplex PCR reads with MiXCR, one entry per CDR3 protein. The sample shows about 350,000 distinct CDR3 sequences, about 14% of them seen only once. The CDR3 runs 13 residues. Germline V gene sequence: CDR1 DFQATT, CDR2 SNEGSKA (reference sequence). V gene TRBV20-1 combines with J gene TRBJ2-1, with a weak D call TRBD1 (5 bases). The J call may be in error: the DNA end matches TRBJ2-7 better. This receptor was obtained from a woman aged 25 to 45 with Graves' hyperthyroidism. Sequenced sample: blood. CDR3 nucleotides: TGCAGTGCTAGCAGGGTTCCCATCAATGAGCAGTACTTC. Translating gives CSASRVPINEQYF.